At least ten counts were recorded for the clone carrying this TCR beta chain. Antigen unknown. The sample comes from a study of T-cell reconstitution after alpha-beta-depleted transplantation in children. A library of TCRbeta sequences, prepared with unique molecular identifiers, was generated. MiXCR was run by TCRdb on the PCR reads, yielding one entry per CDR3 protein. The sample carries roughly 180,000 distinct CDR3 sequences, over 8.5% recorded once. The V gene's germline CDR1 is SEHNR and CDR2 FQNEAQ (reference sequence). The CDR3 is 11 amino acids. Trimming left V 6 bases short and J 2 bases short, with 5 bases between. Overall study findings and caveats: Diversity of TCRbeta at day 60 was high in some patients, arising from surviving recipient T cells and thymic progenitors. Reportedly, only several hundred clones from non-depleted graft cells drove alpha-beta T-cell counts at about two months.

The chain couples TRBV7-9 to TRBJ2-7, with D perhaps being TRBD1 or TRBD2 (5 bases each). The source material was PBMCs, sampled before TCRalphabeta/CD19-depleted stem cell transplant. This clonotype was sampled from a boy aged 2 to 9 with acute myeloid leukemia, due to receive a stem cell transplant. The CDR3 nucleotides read TGTGCCAGCAGGGGGGCCTACGAGCAGTACTTC. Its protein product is CASRGAYEQYF.